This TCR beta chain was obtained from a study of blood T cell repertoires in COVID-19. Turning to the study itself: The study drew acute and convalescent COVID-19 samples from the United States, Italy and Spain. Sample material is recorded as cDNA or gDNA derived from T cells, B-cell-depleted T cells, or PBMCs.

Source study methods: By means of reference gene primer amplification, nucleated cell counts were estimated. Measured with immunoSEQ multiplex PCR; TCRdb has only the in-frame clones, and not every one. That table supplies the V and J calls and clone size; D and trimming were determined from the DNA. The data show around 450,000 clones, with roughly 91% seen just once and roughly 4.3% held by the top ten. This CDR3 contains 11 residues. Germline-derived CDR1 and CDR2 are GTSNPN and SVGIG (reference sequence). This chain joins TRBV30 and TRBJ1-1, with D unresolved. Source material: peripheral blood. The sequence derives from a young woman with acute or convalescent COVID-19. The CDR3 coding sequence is TGTGCTTACAGCCTCGGTACTGAAGCTTTCTTT. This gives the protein CAYSLGTEAFF.